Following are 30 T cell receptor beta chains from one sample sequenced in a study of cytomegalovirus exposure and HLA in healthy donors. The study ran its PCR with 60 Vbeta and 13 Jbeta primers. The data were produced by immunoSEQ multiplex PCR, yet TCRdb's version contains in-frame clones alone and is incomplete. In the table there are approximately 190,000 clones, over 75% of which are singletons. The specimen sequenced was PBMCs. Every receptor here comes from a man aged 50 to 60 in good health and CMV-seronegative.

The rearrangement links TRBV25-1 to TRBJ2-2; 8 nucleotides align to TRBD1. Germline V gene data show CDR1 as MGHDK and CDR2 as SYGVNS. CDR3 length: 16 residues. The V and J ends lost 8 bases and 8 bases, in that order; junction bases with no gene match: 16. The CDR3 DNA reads TGTGCCAGCCAGAGGACAGACAGGGGAGGAAGGGGGGAGCTGTTTTTT. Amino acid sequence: CASQRTDRGGRGELFF.

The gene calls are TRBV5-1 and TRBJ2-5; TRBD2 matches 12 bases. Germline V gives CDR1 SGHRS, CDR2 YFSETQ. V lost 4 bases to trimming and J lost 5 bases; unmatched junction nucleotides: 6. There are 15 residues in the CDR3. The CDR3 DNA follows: TGCGCCAGCAGCCCCGGACTAGCGGGGATGGAGACCCAGTACTTC. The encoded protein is CASSPGLAGMETQYF.

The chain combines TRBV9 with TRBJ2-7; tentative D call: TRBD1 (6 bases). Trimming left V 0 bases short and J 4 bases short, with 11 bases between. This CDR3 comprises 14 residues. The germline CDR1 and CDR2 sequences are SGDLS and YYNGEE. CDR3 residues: CASSVDGTIYEQYF. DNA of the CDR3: TGTGCCAGCAGCGTAGACGGGACAATTTACGAGCAGTACTTC.

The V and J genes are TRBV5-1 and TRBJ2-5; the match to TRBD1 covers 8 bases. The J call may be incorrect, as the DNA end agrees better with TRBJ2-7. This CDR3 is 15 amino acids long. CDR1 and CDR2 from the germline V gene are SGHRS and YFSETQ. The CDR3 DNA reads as TGCGCCAGCAGCACCACCGGGACAGGACCCTACGAGCAGTACTTC. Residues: CASSTTGTGPYEQYF.

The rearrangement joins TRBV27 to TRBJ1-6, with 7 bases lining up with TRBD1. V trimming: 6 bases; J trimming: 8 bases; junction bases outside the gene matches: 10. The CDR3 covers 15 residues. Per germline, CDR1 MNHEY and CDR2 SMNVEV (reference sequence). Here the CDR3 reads CASSTGQYSDSPLHF. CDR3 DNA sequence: TGTGCCAGCAGCACGGGACAGTATTCTGATTCACCCCTCCACTTT.

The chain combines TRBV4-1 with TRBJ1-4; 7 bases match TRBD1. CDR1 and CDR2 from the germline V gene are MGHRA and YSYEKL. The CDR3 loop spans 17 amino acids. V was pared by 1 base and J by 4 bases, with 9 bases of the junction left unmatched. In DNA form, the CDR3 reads TGCGCCAGCAGCCAAGTTAACGAGGGGGCGGGTAATGAAAAACTGTTTTTT. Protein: CASSQVNEGAGNEKLFF.

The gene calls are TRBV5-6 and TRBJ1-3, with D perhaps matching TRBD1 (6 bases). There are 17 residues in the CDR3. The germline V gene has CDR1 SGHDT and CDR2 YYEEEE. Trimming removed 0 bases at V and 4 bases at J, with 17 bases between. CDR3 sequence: CASSLGPGGLLGNTIYF. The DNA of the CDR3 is TGTGCCAGCAGCTTGGGCCCCGGGGGGCTGCTAGGAAACACCATATATTTT.

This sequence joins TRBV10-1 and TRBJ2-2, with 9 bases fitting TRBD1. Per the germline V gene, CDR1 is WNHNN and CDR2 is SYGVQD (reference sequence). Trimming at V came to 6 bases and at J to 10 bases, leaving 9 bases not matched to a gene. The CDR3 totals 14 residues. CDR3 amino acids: CASSKTGTGKELFF. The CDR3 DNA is TGCGCCAGCAGCAAGACCGGGACAGGGAAGGAGCTGTTTTTT.

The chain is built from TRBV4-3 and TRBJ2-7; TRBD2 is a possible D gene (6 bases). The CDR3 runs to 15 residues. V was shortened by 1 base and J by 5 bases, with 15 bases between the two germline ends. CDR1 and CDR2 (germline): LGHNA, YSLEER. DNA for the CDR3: TGCGCCAGCAGCCAAGTGGGTGGAGGGGCGCACGAGCAGTACTTC. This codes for CASSQVGGGAHEQYF.

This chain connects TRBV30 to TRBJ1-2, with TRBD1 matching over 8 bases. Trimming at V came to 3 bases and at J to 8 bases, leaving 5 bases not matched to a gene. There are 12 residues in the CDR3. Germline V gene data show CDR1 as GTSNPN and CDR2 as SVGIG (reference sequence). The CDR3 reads CAWSQGAGGYTF. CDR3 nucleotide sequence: TGTGCCTGGAGCCAGGGGGCGGGGGGCTACACCTTC.

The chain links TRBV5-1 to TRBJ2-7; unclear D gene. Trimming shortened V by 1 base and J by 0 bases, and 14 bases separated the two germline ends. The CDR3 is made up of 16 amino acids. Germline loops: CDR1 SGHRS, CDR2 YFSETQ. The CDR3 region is CASSLSYGRSSYEQYF. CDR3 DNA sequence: TGCGCCAGCAGCTTGAGTTACGGTAGGAGCTCCTACGAGCAGTACTTC.

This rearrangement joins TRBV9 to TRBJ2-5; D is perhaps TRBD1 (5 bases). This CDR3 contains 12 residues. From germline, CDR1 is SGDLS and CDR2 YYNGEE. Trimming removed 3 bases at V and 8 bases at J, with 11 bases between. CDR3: CASSASDKTQYF. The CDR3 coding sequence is TGTGCCAGCAGCGCCTCGGACAAAACCCAGTACTTC. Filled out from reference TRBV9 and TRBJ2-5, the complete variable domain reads DSGVTQTPKHLITATGQRVTLRCSPRSGDLSVYWYQQSLDQGLQFLIQYYNGEERAKGNILERFSAQQFPDLHSELNLSSLELGDSALYFCASSASDKTQYFGPGTRLLVL.

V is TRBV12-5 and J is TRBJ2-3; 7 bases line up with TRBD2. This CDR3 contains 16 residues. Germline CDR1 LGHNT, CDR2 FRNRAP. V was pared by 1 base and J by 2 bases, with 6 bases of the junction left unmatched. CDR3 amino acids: CASGLESGVPTDTQYF. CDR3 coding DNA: TGTGCTAGTGGTTTGGAAAGCGGGGTGCCCACAGATACGCAGTATTTT.

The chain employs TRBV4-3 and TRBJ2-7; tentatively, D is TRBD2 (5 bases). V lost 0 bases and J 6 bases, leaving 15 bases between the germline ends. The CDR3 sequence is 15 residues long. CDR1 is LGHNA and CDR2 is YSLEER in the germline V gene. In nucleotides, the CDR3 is TGCGCCAGCAGCCAAGATCTCGTAGCCGCGGGCGAGCAGTACTTC. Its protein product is CASSQDLVAAGEQYF.

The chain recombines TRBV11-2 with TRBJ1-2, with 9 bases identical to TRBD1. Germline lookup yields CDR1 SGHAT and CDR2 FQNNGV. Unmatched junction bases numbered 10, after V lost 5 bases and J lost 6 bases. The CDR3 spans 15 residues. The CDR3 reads CASSLKTGGVNGYTF. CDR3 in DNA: TGTGCCAGCAGCCTGAAAACAGGGGGCGTTAATGGCTACACCTTC.

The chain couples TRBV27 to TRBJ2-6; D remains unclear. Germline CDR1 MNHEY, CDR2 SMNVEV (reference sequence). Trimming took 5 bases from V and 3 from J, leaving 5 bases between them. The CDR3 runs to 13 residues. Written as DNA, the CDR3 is TGTGCCAGCAGTAATAATGGGGCCAACGTCCTGACTTTC. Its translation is CASSNNGANVLTF.

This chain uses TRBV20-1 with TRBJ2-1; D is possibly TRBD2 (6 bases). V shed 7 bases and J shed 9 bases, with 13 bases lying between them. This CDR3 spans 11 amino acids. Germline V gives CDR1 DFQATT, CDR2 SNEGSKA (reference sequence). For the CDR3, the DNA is TGCAGTGTCCCCCGGGGGAGTGAGCAGTTCTTC. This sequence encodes CSVPRGSEQFF.

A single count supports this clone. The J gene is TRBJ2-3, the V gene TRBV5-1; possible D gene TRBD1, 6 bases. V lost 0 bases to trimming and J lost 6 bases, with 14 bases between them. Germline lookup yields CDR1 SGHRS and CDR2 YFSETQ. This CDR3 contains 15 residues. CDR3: CASSLEGVVLDTQYF. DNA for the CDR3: TGCGCCAGCAGCTTGGAGGGGGTCGTTTTGGATACGCAGTATTTT.

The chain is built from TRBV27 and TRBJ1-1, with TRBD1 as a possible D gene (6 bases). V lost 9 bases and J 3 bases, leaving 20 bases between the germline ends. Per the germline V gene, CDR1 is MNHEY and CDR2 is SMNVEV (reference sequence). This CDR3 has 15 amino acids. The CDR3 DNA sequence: TGTGCCAGTCATATCAGGGGCGCGATGGACACTGAAGCTTTCTTT. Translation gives CASHIRGAMDTEAFF.

The CDR3: CASNHAAASSYNSPLHF. CDR3 in DNA: TGTGCCAGCAACCACGCGGCAGCCAGCTCCTATAATTCACCCCTCCACTTT. The chain joins TRBV5-6 to TRBJ1-6; D is unclear. The germline V and J ends were trimmed by 6 bases and 0 bases, with 16 bases remaining between them. Germline CDR1 and CDR2: SGHDT and YYEEEE. The CDR3 length is 17 residues.

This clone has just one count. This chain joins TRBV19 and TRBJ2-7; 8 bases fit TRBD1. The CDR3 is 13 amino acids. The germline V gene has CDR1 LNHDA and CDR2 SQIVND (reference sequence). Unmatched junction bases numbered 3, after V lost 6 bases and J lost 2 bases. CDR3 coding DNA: TGTGCCAGTAGCGTGACAGGGGCCTACGAGCAGTACTTC. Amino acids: CASSVTGAYEQYF.

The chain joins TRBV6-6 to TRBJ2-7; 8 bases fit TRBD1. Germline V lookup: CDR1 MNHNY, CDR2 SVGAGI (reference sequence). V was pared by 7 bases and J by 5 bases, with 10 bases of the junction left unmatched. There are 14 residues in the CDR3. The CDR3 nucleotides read TGTGCCAGCACCTTACAGGGGGTACCCCACGAGCAGTACTTC. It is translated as CASTLQGVPHEQYF.

The CDR3 DNA reads as TGCGCCAGCAGCTTGGCGCGGGGCACTAACTATGGCTACACCTTC. Translation gives CASSLARGTNYGYTF. This chain joins TRBV5-1 and TRBJ1-2; a weak D match, TRBD1 (5 bases). With 0 bases removed from V and 0 bases from J, the gap between germline ends came to 9 bases. The CDR3 has 15 residues. Germline V gene sequence: CDR1 SGHRS, CDR2 YFSETQ.

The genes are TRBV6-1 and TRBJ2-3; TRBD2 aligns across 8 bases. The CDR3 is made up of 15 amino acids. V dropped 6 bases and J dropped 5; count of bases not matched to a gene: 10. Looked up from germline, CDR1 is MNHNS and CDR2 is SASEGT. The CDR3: CASRRGGSGEDTQYF. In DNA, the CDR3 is TGTGCCAGCAGGAGAGGGGGTAGCGGGGAAGATACGCAGTATTTT.

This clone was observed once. Here the CDR3 DNA reads TGTGCCAGCCGGGGGTCCGAAAAACTGTTTTTT. It specifies CASRGSEKLFF. The chain employs TRBV7-6 and TRBJ1-4; possible D gene TRBD1, 5 bases. V was clipped by 8 bases and J by 8 bases, with 9 bases between them. This CDR3 spans 11 amino acids. Germline CDR1 SGHVS, CDR2 FNYEAQ.

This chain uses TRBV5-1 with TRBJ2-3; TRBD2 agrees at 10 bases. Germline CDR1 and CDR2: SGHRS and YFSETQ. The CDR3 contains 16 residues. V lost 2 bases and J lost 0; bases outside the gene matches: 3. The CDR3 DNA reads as TGCGCCAGCAGCTTTCGGACTAGCGGCAGCACAGATACGCAGTATTTT. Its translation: CASSFRTSGSTDTQYF.

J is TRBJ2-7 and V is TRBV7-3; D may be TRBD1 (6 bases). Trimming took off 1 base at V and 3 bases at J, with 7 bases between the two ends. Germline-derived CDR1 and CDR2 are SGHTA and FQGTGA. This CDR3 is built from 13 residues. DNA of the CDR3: TGTGCCAGCAGCTTAAACAGGGACTACGAGCAGTACTTC. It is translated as CASSLNRDYEQYF.

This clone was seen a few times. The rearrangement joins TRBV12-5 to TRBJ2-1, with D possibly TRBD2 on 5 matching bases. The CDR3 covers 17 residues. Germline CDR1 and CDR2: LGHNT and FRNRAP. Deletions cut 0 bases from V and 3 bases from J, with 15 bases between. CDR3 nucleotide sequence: TGTGCTAGTGGTTTGGTACTAGGACCGACACGCTACAATGAGCAGTTCTTC. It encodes CASGLVLGPTRYNEQFF.

CDR3 bases: TGTGCCAGCAGTCTCCTAGGTGCGACAGGGGCCTACTACGAGCAGTACTTC. It encodes CASSLLGATGAYYEQYF. This chain links TRBV27 with TRBJ2-7, with 8 positions matching TRBD1. J was trimmed by 3 bases and V by 5 bases; bases with no gene match: 15. Germline CDR1 is MNHEY and CDR2 is SMNVEV (reference sequence). The CDR3 length is 17 residues.

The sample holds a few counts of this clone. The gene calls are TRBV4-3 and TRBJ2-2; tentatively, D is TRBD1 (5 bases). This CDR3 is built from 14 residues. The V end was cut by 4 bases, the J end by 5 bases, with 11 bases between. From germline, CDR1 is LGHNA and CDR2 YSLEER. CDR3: CASSRQPGTGELFF. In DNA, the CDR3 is TGCGCCAGCAGCCGACAGCCCGGGACCGGGGAGCTGTTTTTT.